The present T cell receptor (beta chain) was sequenced within a study of cytomegalovirus exposure and HLA in healthy donors. Looking at the study overall: An earlier analysis found some 100 million unique TCR beta sequences from about 190 million T cells. Study-wide results and caveats: Accounts indicate the classifier identified cytomegalovirus status with strong specificity and sensitivity. Relative to equally common others, HLA-associated TCR beta chains showed greater clonal expansion in a later analysis.

This clone is a singleton in its sample. Its target is unknown. The study ran its PCR with 60 Vbeta and 13 Jbeta primers. This table comes from immunoSEQ multiplex PCR, and its TCRdb copy is limited to in-frame clones, with some not included. The data show roughly 150,000 clones, with more than 60% seen just once and approximately 7% held by the top ten. This CDR3 is built from 13 residues. Germline CDR1 and CDR2: MNHNS and SASEGT. Trimming removed 8 bases from V and 9 bases from J, with 16 bases in between. The sample consisted of PBMCs. The rearrangement joins TRBV6-1 to TRBJ2-2, with D tentatively TRBD2 (7 bases). The clonotype originates from a middle-aged woman in good health and CMV-seropositive. This CDR3 is CASLESGGRELFF. The CDR3 DNA sequence: TGTGCCAGCCTCGAATCGGGGGGCCGGGAGCTGTTTTTT.